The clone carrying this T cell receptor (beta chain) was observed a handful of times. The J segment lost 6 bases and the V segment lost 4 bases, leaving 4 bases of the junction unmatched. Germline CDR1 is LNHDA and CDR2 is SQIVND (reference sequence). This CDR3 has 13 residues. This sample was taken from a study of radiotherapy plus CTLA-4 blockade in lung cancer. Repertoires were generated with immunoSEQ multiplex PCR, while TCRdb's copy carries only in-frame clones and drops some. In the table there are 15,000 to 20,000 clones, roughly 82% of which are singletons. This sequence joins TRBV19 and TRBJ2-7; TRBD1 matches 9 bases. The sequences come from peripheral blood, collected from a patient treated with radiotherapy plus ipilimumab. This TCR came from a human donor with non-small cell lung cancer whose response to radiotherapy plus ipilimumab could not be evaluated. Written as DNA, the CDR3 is TGTGCCAGTAGTAGGGGGACAGGGCTCGAGCAGTACTTC. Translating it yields CASSRGTGLEQYF. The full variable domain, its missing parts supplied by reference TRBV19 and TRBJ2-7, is DGGITQSPKYLFRKEGQNVTLSCEQNLNHDAMYWYRQDPGQGLRLIYYSQIVNDFQKGDIAEGYSVSREKKESFPLTVTSAQKNPTAFYLCASSRGTGLEQYFGPGTRLTVT.